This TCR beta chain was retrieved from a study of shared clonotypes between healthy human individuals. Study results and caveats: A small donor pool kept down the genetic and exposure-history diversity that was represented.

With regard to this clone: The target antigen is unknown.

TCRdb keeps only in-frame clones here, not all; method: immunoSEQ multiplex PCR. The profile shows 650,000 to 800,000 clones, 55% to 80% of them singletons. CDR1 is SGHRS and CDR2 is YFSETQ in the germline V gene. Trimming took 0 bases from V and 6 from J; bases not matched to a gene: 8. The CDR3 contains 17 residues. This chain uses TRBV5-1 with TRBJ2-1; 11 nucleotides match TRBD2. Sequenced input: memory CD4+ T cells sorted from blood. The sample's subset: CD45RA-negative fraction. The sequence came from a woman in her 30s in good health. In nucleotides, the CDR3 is TGCGCCAGCAGCTTGGTGGGACAACTAGCGGGGGTCAATGAGCAGTTCTTC. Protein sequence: CASSLVGQLAGVNEQFF.